Each of the 26 T cell receptor beta chains below was sequenced from the same sample in a study of radiation and T cells in renal cell carcinoma. Specified time point: baseline pretreatment blood. Noted treatment: 15 Gy SBRT to primary tumor, nephrectomy 4 weeks later. Profiling relied on immunoSEQ multiplex PCR, and the TCRdb table lists in-frame clones only, not all of them. The data show tens of thousands of clones, 70% to 85% seen once. This specimen consisted of blood, obtained from a patient whose treatment included radiotherapy and nephrectomy. The receptors stem from a man aged 55 to 70 with renal cell carcinoma.

The chain joins TRBV4-1 to TRBJ1-1; D might be TRBD1 (5 bases). CDR1 is MGHRA and CDR2 is YSYEKL in the germline V gene. V lost 0 bases and J lost 1, with 12 bases in between. The CDR3 runs to 16 residues. CDR3 protein: CASSQDAGLGNTEAFF. CDR3 DNA sequence: TGCGCCAGCAGCCAAGATGCGGGGCTTGGGAACACTGAAGCTTTCTTT.

The chain employs TRBV25-1 and TRBJ2-2; TRBD2 is a possible D gene (5 bases). Looked up from germline, CDR1 is MGHDK and CDR2 is SYGVNS. V dropped 4 bases and J dropped 0 bases, with 9 bases sitting between them. The CDR3 is 15 residues long. In nucleotides, the CDR3 is TGTGCCAGCAGTGTAGCAGCGGCGAACACCGGGGAGCTGTTTTTT. Protein product: CASSVAAANTGELFF. The full variable domain, in which reference TRBV25-1 and TRBJ2-2 provide the parts outside the CDR3, is EADIYQTPRYLVIGTGKKITLECSQTMGHDKMYWYQQDPGMELHLIHYSYGVNSTEKGDLSSESTVSRIRTEHFPLTLESARPSHTSQYLCASSVAAANTGELFFGEGSRLTVL.

This chain links TRBV5-1 with TRBJ2-7; TRBD2 matches 9 bases. Germline CDR1 and CDR2: SGHRS and YFSETQ. This CDR3 has 15 residues. The V and J ends lost 4 bases and 2 bases, in that order; junction bases with no gene match: 7. CDR3 region: CASSAGGGRTYEQYF. The DNA of the CDR3 is TGCGCCAGCAGCGCGGGAGGGGGACGAACCTACGAGCAGTACTTC.

The genes are TRBV6-5 and TRBJ1-2, with no clear D. Trimming cost V 10 bases and J 2 bases, with 8 bases left between them. The CDR3 totals 11 residues. The germline V gene encodes CDR1 MNHEY and CDR2 SVGAGI. The CDR3 sequence is CANNSNYGYTF. In DNA, the CDR3 is TGTGCCAACAACTCCAACTATGGCTACACCTTC.

The V call is TRBV4-1, the J call TRBJ2-7; D possibly uses TRBD1 or TRBD2 (6 bases each). V lost 1 base to trimming and J lost 2 bases, with 18 bases between them. This CDR3 region has 17 residues. Per germline, CDR1 MGHRA and CDR2 YSYEKL. CDR3 in amino acids: CASSQAWARGRTYEQYF. CDR3 DNA sequence: TGCGCCAGCAGCCAAGCGTGGGCGAGGGGGAGGACCTACGAGCAGTACTTC.

This rearrangement joins TRBV15 to TRBJ2-3, with TRBD2 as a possible D gene (5 bases). CDR3 length: 16 amino acids. CDR1 and CDR2 (germline): LNHNV, YYDKDF (reference sequence). V was pared by 1 base and J by 0 bases, with 11 bases between. CDR3: CATSRGSGYSTDTQYF. CDR3 sequence (DNA): TGTGCCACCAGCAGAGGAAGCGGCTATAGCACAGATACGCAGTATTTT.

The gene calls are TRBV5-1 and TRBJ2-3; a possible D gene is TRBD1 (6 bases). Germline V lookup: CDR1 SGHRS, CDR2 YFSETQ. Trimming removed 2 bases from V and 3 bases from J, with 13 bases in between. The CDR3 extends over 15 amino acids. The CDR3 DNA is TGCGCCAGCAGCTTTACAGGGAGTGTGACAGATACGCAGTATTTT. This gives the protein CASSFTGSVTDTQYF.

The J gene is TRBJ2-1, the V gene TRBV7-2; a weak D match, TRBD1 (6 bases). The V end lost 1 base, the J end lost 6 bases, and 13 bases lay between the germline ends. There are 15 residues in the CDR3. The germline CDR1 and CDR2 sequences are SGHTA and FQGNSA. The CDR3 DNA reads as TGTGCCAGCAGCTTAGACAGGGTTCGCGGCAATGAGCAGTTCTTC. Translation gives CASSLDRVRGNEQFF.

In this sample, this clone turned up a few times. The chain recombines TRBV11-1 with TRBJ2-7; tentatively, D is TRBD2 (5 bases). CDR1 and CDR2 (germline): SGHAT, FQDESV (reference sequence). There are 15 residues in the CDR3. Trimming took 1 base from V and 0 from J, leaving 10 bases between them. This chain's CDR3 is CASSLVPGNSYEQYF. The CDR3 nucleotides are TGTGCCAGCAGCTTAGTGCCGGGAAACTCCTACGAGCAGTACTTC.

This chain uses TRBV2 with TRBJ1-5, with D perhaps matching TRBD1 (6 bases). V was clipped by 4 bases and J by 6 bases, with 16 bases between them. Germline V lookup: CDR1 SNHLY, CDR2 FYNNEI. The CDR3 is made up of 15 amino acids. The CDR3 coding sequence is TGTGCCAGCAGTGGAGAAGGAGGGGGGGGTCAGCCCCAGCATTTT. Protein sequence: CASSGEGGGGQPQHF.

Remarks on this clone: A junction end diverges from the germline sequence, so it may reflect a read error. The chain combines TRBV20-1 with TRBJ1-1; D not certain. The length of the CDR3 is 10 residues. Germline lookup yields CDR1 DFQATT and CDR2 SNEGSKA (reference sequence). Here the CDR3 reads CSASGTADPW. The CDR3 nucleotides are TGCAGTGCTAGTGGTACTGCCGACCCGTGG.

The genes are TRBV6-5 and TRBJ1-5, with a tentative D call TRBD1 (6 bases). Germline CDR1 is MNHEY and CDR2 is SVGAGI. The CDR3 runs 15 residues. The V gene lost 2 bases and the J gene lost 5 bases, with 13 bases spanning the gap. The CDR3 DNA reads as TGTGCCAGCAGTTACGCTTCAGGGGTCCATCAGCCCCAGCATTTT. Translated, it gives CASSYASGVHQPQHF.

A few counts support this clone. The chain carries TRBV10-3 and TRBJ2-5, with TRBD2 identical over 8 bases. CDR1 ENHRY and CDR2 SYGVKD come from the germline V gene. The CDR3 runs to 15 residues. V lost 5 bases to trimming and J lost 5 bases; unmatched junction nucleotides: 10. The CDR3 region is CAISTSGTREETQYF. The CDR3 DNA reads TGTGCCATCAGTACTTCCGGGACTAGGGAGGAGACCCAGTACTTC.

The genes are TRBV5-1 and TRBJ1-4, with D perhaps TRBD1 (5 bases). Germline lookup yields CDR1 SGHRS and CDR2 YFSETQ. V lost 3 bases and J lost 5, with 11 bases in between. The CDR3 spans 14 residues. The CDR3 DNA reads TGCGCCAGCAGCTATTCGGACATAAATGAAAAACTGTTTTTT. Translating gives CASSYSDINEKLFF.

The V and J genes are TRBV6-6 and TRBJ2-1; D could derive from TRBD1 or TRBD2 (5 bases each). Germline V gene lookup returns CDR1 MNHNY and CDR2 SVGAGI (reference sequence). V gave up 10 bases and J gave up 13 bases, with 14 bases separating them. This CDR3 is built from 10 residues. The DNA for the CDR3 is TGTGCCACCCAACTAGGGGACCAGTTCTTC. Translated, it gives CATQLGDQFF.

The chain uses TRBV19 and TRBJ2-1; D perhaps matches TRBD2 (6 bases). Trimming pared 7 bases from V and 4 bases from J, leaving 14 bases between. Germline CDR1 LNHDA, CDR2 SQIVND (reference sequence). The CDR3 is 14 amino acids. The CDR3, as DNA: TGTGCCAGTAAGGGAGGCGGCAGTTACAATGAGCAGTTCTTC. It is translated as CASKGGGSYNEQFF.

The genes are TRBV28 and TRBJ2-7; D remains ambiguous. The CDR3 has 12 residues. Per the germline V gene, CDR1 is MDHEN and CDR2 is SYDVKM. V was shortened by 4 bases and J by 2 bases, with 6 bases between the two germline ends. This chain's CDR3 is CASSSSTYEQYF. In DNA, the CDR3 is TGTGCCAGCAGTTCCTCCACCTACGAGCAGTACTTC. Complete variable domain (other parts from reference TRBV28 and TRBJ2-7): DVKVTQSSRYLVKRTGEKVFLECVQDMDHENMFWYRQDPGLGLRLIYFSYDVKMKEKGDIPEGYSVSREKKERFSLILESASTNQTSMYLCASSSSTYEQYFGPGTRLTVT.

Details on this clone: At one end the junction does not follow the germline gene, possibly because of a read error. The chain is built from TRBV7-7 and TRBJ2-2; 8 positions match TRBD2. Looked up from germline, CDR1 is SSHAT and CDR2 is FNYEAQ (reference sequence). This CDR3 is 14 amino acids long. Written as DNA, the CDR3 is TGTGCCAGCAGCCTAGCGGGGAACACCGGGGAGCTGTTTTTT. Encoded protein: CASSLAGNTGELFF. Together with reference TRBV7-7 and TRBJ2-2, the CDR3 gives the full variable domain: GAGVSQSPRYKVTKRGQDVTLRCDPISSHATLYWYQQALGQGPEFLTYFNYEAQPDKSGLPSDRFSAERPEGSISTLTIQRTEQRDSAMYRCASSLAGNTGELFFGEGSRLTVL.

This clone was detected once. The chain has TRBV10-2 and TRBJ2-1, with D uncertain. Trimming removed 3 bases at V and 8 bases at J, with 11 bases between. Germline V gene data show CDR1 as WSHSY and CDR2 as SAAADI. This CDR3 contains 13 residues. CDR3 residues: CASSDSTFYEQFF. CDR3 nucleotide sequence: TGCGCCAGCAGTGATTCGACTTTCTATGAGCAGTTCTTC.

The table lists this clone with a count of one. The rearrangement links TRBV9 to TRBJ2-5, with 9 bases fitting TRBD2. V shed 0 bases and J 3 bases; nucleotides not matched to a gene: 0. CDR1 SGDLS and CDR2 YYNGEE come from the germline V gene. The CDR3 covers 14 residues. The CDR3 DNA reads TGTGCCAGCAGCGTAGTAGCGGGAGAAGAGACCCAGTACTTC. This gives the protein CASSVVAGEETQYF.

This rearrangement joins TRBV20-1 to TRBJ2-3; D call uncertain. The length of the CDR3 is 11 residues. Germline V gene data show CDR1 as DFQATT and CDR2 as SNEGSKA (reference sequence). Trimming removed 0 bases at V and 11 bases at J, with 9 bases between. CDR3 residues: CSARDGRGQYF. DNA of the CDR3: TGCAGTGCTAGAGATGGGCGAGGGCAGTATTTT.

The chain couples TRBV27 to TRBJ2-6; no clear D. V lost 0 bases to trimming and J lost 2 bases, with 20 bases between them. Germline CDR1 and CDR2: MNHEY and SMNVEV (reference sequence). This CDR3 has 20 amino acids. The CDR3 sequence: CASSLSHQASRGPGANVLTF. Here the CDR3 DNA reads TGTGCCAGCAGTTTATCACACCAGGCTAGTAGAGGTCCTGGGGCCAACGTCCTGACTTTC. The full variable domain, in which reference TRBV27 and TRBJ2-6 provide the parts outside the CDR3, is EAQVTQNPRYLITVTGKKLTVTCSQNMNHEYMSWYRQDPGLGLRQIYYSMNVEVTDKGDVPEGYKVSRKEKRNFPLILESPSPNQTSLYFCASSLSHQASRGPGANVLTFGAGSRLTVL.

This chain uses TRBV10-3 with TRBJ2-1, with TRBD2 matching over 8 bases. CDR3 length: 15 residues. In germline, CDR1 is ENHRY, CDR2 SYGVKD. Trimming took 11 bases from V and 4 from J; bases not matched to a gene: 13. The CDR3 DNA follows: TGTGCCGCCATCAGTAGAGCGGGGGATTACAATGAGCAGTTCTTC. Protein: CAAISRAGDYNEQFF.

This chain links TRBV2 with TRBJ2-1; D gene ambiguous. Trimming shortened V by 7 bases and J by 6 bases, and 16 bases separated the two germline ends. This CDR3 has 14 residues. Germline CDR1 and CDR2: SNHLY and FYNNEI. CDR3 protein: CASTQLRASNEQFF. The CDR3 bases are TGTGCCAGCACCCAACTCCGGGCTAGCAATGAGCAGTTCTTC.

This clone was seen just once. V and J are TRBV27 and TRBJ2-7; 12 bases are shared with TRBD2. Germline CDR1 is MNHEY and CDR2 is SMNVEV (reference sequence). This CDR3 comprises 22 residues. Losses at the gene ends were 6 bases for V and 0 bases for J; bases not matched to a gene: 24. The CDR3 bases are TGTGCCAGCAGCCATCACTTGGGGCCCAGGGGAAGGACTAGCGGGACCTCCTACGAGCAGTACTTC. Translating it yields CASSHHLGPRGRTSGTSYEQYF.

This clone was counted a single time. The rearrangement uses TRBV9 and TRBJ1-1; 7 nucleotides match TRBD1. Germline CDR1 SGDLS, CDR2 YYNGEE. The CDR3 loop spans 14 amino acids. V gave up 4 bases and J gave up 1 base; unmatched junction bases: 4. The CDR3 protein is CASSKDRANTEAFF. The CDR3, as DNA: TGTGCCAGCAGCAAAGACAGGGCGAACACTGAAGCTTTCTTT.